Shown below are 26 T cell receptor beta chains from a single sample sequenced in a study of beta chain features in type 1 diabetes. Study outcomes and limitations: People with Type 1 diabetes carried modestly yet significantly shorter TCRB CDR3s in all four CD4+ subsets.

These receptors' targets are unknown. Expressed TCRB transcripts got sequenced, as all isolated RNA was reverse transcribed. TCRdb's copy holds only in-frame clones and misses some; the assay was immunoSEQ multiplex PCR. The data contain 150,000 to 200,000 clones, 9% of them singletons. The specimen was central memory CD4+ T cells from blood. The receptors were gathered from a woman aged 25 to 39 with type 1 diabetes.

This CDR3 reads CATSRVQQGTYGYTF. As DNA, the CDR3 is TGTGCCACCAGCAGAGTACAGCAGGGTACTTATGGCTACACCTTC. The V call is TRBV15, the J call TRBJ1-2, with D possibly TRBD1 on 5 matching bases. CDR1 and CDR2 (germline): LNHNV, YYDKDF (reference sequence). The CDR3 spans 15 residues. Trimming left V 1 base short and J 5 bases short, with 14 bases between.

CDR3 loop: CASSLWDFQTQYF. The CDR3 bases are TGTGCCAGCAGCCTATGGGACTTTCAGACCCAGTACTTC. The chain uses TRBV14 and TRBJ2-5, with D possibly matching TRBD2 (6 bases). Germline values: CDR1 SGHDN, CDR2 FVKESK. V was trimmed by 4 bases and J by 6 bases, leaving 12 bases between them. The CDR3 loop spans 13 amino acids.

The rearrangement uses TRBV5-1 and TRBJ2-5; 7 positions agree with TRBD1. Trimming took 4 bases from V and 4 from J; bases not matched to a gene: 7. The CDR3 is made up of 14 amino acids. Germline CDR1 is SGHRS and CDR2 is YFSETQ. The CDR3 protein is CASSDDRQGETQYF. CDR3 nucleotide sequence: TGCGCCAGCAGCGACGACCGACAGGGAGAGACCCAGTACTTC.

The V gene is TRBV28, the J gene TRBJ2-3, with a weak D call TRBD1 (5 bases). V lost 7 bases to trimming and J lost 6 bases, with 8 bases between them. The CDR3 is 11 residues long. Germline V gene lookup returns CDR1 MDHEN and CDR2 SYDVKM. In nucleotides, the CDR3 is TGTGCCAGCAATTCAGGGGATACGCAGTATTTT. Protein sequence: CASNSGDTQYF.

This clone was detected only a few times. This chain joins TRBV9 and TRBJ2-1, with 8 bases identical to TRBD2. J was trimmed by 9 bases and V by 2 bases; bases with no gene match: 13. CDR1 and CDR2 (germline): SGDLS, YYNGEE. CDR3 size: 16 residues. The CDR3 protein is CASSVGLARHAGEQFF. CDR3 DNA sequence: TGTGCCAGCAGCGTTGGACTAGCCCGGCATGCGGGTGAGCAGTTCTTC.

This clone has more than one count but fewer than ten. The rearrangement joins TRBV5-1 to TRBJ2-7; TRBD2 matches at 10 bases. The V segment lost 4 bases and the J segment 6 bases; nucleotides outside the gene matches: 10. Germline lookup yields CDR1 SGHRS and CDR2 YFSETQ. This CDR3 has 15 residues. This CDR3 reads CASSLTGTSEAEQYF. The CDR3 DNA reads TGCGCCAGCAGCCTGACCGGGACTAGCGAGGCCGAGCAGTACTTC.

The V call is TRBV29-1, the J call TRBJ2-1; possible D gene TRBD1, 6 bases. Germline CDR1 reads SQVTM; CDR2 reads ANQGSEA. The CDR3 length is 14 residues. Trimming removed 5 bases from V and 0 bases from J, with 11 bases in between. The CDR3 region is CSVRTDSSYNEQFF. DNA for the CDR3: TGCAGCGTTCGGACAGACAGCTCCTACAATGAGCAGTTCTTC.

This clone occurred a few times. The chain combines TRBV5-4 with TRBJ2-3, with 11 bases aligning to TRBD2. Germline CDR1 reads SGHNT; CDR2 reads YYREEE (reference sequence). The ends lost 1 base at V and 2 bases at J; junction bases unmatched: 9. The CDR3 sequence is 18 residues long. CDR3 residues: CASSLPGLAETSTDTQYF. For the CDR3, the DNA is TGTGCCAGCAGCTTGCCGGGACTAGCGGAGACATCCACAGATACGCAGTATTTT.

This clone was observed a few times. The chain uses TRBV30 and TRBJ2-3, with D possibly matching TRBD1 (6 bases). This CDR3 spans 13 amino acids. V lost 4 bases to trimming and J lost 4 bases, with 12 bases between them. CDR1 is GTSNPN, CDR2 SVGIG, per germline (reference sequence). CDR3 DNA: TGTGCCTGGAACACAGGGCACCCAGATACGCAGTATTTT. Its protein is CAWNTGHPDTQYF.

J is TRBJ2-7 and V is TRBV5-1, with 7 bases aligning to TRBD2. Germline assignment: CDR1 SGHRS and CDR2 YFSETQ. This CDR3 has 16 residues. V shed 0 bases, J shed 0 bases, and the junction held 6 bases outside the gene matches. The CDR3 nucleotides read TGCGCCAGCAGCTTGGCTGGCCTAGCGGACTCCTACGAGCAGTACTTC. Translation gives CASSLAGLADSYEQYF.

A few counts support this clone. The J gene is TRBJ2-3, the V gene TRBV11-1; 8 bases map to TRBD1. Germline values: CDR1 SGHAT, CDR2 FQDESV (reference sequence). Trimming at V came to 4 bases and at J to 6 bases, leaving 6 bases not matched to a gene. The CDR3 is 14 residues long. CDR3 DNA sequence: TGTGCCAGCAGCTCCGCTACAGGGGGGGATACGCAGTATTTT. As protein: CASSSATGGDTQYF.

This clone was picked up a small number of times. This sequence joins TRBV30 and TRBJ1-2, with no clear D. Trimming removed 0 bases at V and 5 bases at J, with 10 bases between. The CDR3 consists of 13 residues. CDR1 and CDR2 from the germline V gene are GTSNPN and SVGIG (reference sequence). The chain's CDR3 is CAWSVGRAYGYTF. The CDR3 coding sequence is TGTGCCTGGAGTGTTGGGAGGGCTTATGGCTACACCTTC.

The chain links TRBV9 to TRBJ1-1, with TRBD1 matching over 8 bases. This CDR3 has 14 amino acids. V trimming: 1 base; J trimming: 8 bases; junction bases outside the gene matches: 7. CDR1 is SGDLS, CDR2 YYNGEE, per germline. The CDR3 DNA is TGTGCCAGCAGCGTAAGGCCAGGGGGCGTCGAAGCTTTCTTT. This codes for CASSVRPGGVEAFF.

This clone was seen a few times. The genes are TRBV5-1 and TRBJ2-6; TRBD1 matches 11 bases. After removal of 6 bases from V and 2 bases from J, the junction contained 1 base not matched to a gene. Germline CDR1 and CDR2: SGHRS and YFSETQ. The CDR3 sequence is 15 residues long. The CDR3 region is CASKGQGAGANVLTF. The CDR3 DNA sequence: TGCGCCAGCAAGGGACAGGGGGCTGGGGCCAACGTCCTGACTTTC. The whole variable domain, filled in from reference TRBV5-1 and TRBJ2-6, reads KAGVTQTPRYLIKTRGQQVTLSCSPISGHRSVSWYQQTPGQGLQFLFEYFSETQRNKGNFPGRFSGRQFSNSRSEMNVSTLELGDSALYLCASKGQGAGANVLTFGAGSRLTVL.

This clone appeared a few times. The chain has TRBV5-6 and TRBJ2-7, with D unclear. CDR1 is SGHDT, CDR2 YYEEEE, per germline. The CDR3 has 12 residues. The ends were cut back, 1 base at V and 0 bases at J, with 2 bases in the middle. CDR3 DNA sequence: TGTGCCAGCAGCTTGCTCTCCTACGAGCAGTACTTC. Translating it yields CASSLLSYEQYF. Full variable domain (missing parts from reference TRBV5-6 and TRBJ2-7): DAGVTQSPTHLIKTRGQQVTLRCSPKSGHDTVSWYQQALGQGPQFIFQYYEEEERQRGNFPDRFSGHQFPNYSSELNVNALLLGDSALYLCASSLLSYEQYFGPGTRLTVT.

The CDR3 nucleotides read TGTGCCAGCAGCTTAACGAGGGATCAGCCCCAGCATTTT. Its protein product is CASSLTRDQPQHF. This rearrangement joins TRBV7-3 to TRBJ1-5; D unclear. The germline CDR1 and CDR2 sequences are SGHTA and FQGTGA. This CDR3 region has 13 residues. Trimming took off 0 bases at V and 5 bases at J, with 5 bases between the two ends.

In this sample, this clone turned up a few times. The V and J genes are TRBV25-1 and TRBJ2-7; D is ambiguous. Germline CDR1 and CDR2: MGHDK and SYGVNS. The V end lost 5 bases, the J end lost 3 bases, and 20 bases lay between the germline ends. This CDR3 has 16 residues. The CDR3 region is CASSLFPRPVHYEQYF. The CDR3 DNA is TGTGCCAGCAGTCTCTTCCCCCGTCCAGTCCACTACGAGCAGTACTTC.

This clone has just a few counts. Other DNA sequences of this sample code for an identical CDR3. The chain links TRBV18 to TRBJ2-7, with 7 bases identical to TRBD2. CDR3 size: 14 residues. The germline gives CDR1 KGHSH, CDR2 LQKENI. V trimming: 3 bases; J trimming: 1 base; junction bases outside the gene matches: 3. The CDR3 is CASSPPSGSYEQYF. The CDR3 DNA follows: TGTGCCAGCTCACCTCCTAGCGGATCCTACGAGCAGTACTTC.

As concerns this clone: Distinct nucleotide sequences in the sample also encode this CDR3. This chain's CDR3 is CASSSLLAKNIQYF. In nucleotides, the CDR3 is TGTGCCAGCAGTTCCCTCTTAGCCAAAAACATTCAGTACTTC. The chain recombines TRBV6-5 with TRBJ2-4, with D uncertain. The CDR3 runs to 14 residues. Trimming removed 4 bases from V and 0 bases from J, with 7 bases in between. CDR1 MNHEY and CDR2 SVGAGI come from the germline V gene.

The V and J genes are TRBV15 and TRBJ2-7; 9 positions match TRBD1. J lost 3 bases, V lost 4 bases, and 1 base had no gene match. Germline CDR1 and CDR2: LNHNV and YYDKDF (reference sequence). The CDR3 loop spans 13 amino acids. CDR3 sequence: CATSKTGGYEQYF. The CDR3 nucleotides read TGTGCCACCAGCAAGACAGGGGGCTACGAGCAGTACTTC. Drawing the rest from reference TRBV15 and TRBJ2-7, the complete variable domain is DAMVIQNPRYQVTQFGKPVTLSCSQTLNHNVMYWYQQKSSQAPKLLFHYYDKDFNNEADTPDNFQSRRPNTSFCFLDIRSPGLGDTAMYLCATSKTGGYEQYFGPGTRLTVT.

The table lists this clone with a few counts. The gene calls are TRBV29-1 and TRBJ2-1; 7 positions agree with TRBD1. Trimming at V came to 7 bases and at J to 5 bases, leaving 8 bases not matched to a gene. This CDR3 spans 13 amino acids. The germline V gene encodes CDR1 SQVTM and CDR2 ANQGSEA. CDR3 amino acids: CSARPTGNNEQFF. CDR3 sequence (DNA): TGCAGCGCCCGCCCGACAGGGAACAATGAGCAGTTCTTC.

CDR3 loop: CASSQEGAGLGRAGGRETQYF. CDR3 DNA sequence: TGTGCCAGCAGCCAAGAAGGAGCCGGGTTGGGTCGAGCGGGAGGCCGGGAGACCCAGTACTTC. This sequence joins TRBV14 and TRBJ2-5, with 9 nucleotides matching TRBD2. With V trimmed by 0 bases and J by 5 bases, 22 bases remained unmatched. Looked up from germline, CDR1 is SGHDN and CDR2 is FVKESK. The CDR3 length is 21 residues.

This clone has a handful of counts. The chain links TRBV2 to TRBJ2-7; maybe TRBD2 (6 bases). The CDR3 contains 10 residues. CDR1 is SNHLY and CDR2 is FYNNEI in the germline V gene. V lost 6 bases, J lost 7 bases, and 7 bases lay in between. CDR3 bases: TGTGCCAGCAGCCTAGCGGAGCAGTACTTC. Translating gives CASSLAEQYF. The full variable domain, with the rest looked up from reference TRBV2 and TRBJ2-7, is EPEVTQTPSHQVTQMGQEVILRCVPISNHLYFYWYRQILGQKVEFLVSFYNNEISEKSEIFDDQFSVERPDGSNFTLKIRSTKLEDSAMYFCASSLAEQYFGPGTRLTVT.

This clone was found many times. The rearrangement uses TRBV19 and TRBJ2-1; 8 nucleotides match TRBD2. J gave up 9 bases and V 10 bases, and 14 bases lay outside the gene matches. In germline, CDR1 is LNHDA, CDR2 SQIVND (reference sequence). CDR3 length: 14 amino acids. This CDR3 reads CAIASSGSRGEQFF. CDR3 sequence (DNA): TGTGCCATCGCCTCAAGCGGGAGTCGAGGTGAGCAGTTCTTC.

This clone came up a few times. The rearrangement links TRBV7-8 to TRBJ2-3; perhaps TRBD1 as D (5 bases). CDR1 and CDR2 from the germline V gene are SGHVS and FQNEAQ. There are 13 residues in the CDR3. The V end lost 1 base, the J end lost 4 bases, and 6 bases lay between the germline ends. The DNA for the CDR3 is TGTGCCAGCAGCTTAGGGACATCAGATACGCAGTATTTT. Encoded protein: CASSLGTSDTQYF.

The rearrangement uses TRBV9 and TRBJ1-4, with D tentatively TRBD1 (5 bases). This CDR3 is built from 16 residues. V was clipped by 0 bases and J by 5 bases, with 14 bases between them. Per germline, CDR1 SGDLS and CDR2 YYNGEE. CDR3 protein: CASSVGLGGGNEKLFF. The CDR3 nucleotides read TGTGCCAGCAGCGTAGGACTGGGCGGGGGGAATGAAAAACTGTTTTTT. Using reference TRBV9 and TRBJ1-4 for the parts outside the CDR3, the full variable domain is DSGVTQTPKHLITATGQRVTLRCSPRSGDLSVYWYQQSLDQGLQFLIQYYNGEERAKGNILERFSAQQFPDLHSELNLSSLELGDSALYFCASSVGLGGGNEKLFFGSGTQLSVL.